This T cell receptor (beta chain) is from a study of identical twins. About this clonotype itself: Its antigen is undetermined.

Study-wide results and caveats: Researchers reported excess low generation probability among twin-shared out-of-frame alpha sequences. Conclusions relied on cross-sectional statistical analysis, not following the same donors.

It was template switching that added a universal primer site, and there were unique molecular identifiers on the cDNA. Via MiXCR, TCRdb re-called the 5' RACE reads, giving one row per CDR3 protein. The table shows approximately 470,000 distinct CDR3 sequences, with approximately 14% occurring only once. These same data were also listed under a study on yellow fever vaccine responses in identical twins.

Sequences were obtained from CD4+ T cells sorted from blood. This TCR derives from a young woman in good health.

CDR3 region: CASSPFRGVVRSYEQYF. The CDR3 coding sequence is TGTGCCAGCAGTCCCTTTCGGGGCGTGGTCCGATCCTACGAGCAGTACTTC. This chain joins TRBV27 and TRBJ2-7; D may be TRBD1 or TRBD2 (5 bases each). The CDR3 is made up of 17 amino acids. CDR1 is MNHEY, CDR2 SMNVEV, per germline (reference sequence). V shed 5 bases and J shed 1 base, with 21 bases lying between them.